Listed here is a single T cell receptor beta chain. The data belong to a study of T cells in localized non-small cell lung cancer. TCRdb's table, derived via immunoSEQ multiplex PCR, lists solely in-frame clones and lacks some. The sample holds over a thousand clones, about two fifths seen once. V shed 4 bases and J 3 bases; nucleotides not matched to a gene: 13. Per the germline V gene, CDR1 is SGHDN and CDR2 is FVKESK. CDR3 size: 17 residues. The chain employs TRBV14 and TRBJ2-3; 7 bases line up with TRBD2. Sequenced here: lung tumor tissue, sampled before any cancer treatment. The TCR comes from a male donor aged 60 or over with stage III lung adenocarcinoma. CDR3 protein: CASSRQRGGPRTDTQYF. The CDR3 DNA reads as TGTGCCAGCAGCCGACAACGGGGAGGGCCAAGGACAGATACGCAGTATTTT.